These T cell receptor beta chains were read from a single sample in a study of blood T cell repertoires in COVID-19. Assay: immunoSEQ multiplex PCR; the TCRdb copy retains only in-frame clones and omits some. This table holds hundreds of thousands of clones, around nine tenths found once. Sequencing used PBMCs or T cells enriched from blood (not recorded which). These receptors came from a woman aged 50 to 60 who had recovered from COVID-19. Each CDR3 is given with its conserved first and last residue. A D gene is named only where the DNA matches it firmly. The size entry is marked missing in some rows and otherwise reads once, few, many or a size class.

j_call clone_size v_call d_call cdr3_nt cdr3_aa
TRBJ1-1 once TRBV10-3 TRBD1 TGTGCCATAGCAGGGGGTTCTATTGGCACTGAAGCTTTCTTT CAIAGGSIGTEAFF
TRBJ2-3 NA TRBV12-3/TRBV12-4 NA TGTGCCAGCAGTCCCAGGGATACAGATACGCAGTATTTT CASSPRDTDTQYF
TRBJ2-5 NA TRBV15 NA TGTGCCACCAGTTTTGGGCTGCAAGAGACCCAGTACTTC CATSFGLQETQYF
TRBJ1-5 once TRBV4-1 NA TGCGCCAGCAGCCAAGAACGGTCGGTCAATCAGCCCCAGCATTTT CASSQERSVNQPQHF
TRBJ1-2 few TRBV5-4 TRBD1 TGTGCCAGCAGCTTGGGATTTGGTGGACAGGGGAGCGGCGGCTACACCTTC CASSLGFGGQGSGGYTF
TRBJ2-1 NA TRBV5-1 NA TGCGCCAGCAGCTTGGTGGCGACTCGCTCCTACAATGAGCAGTTCTTC CASSLVATRSYNEQFF
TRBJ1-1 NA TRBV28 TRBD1 TGTGCCAGCAGACGCACAGGGGTGCTGAACACTGAAGCTTTCTTT CASRRTGVLNTEAFF
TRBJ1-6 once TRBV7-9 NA TGTGCCAGCAGCCTACTATTCTCCGCGGGGCAGACACCCCTCCACTTT CASSLLFSAGQTPLHF
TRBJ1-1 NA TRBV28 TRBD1 TGTGCCAGCAGTTCCTACGACAGGGTTCGTCCTGGAGCTTTCTTT CASSSYDRVRPGAFF
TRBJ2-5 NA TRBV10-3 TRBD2 TGTGCCATCAGAGGGGGGTCGGCTAGCGGGGACCAAGAGACCCAGTACTTC CAIRGGSASGDQETQYF
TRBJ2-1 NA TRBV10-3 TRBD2 TGTGCCATCACTGCGACTAGCGGGAGGGTAAATGAGCAGTTCTTC CAITATSGRVNEQFF
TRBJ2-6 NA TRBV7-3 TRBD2 TGTGCCAGCAGCTTAGTTGCGGGAGTTTCTGGGGCCAACGTCCTGACTTTC CASSLVAGVSGANVLTF
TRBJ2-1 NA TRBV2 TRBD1 TGTGCCAGCGTAGAGGGGGCGACCCCACCTAGGCAGTTCTTC CASVEGATPPRQFF
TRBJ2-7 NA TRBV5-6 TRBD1 TGTGCCAGCAGCTTGGGGGGACAGTTCTACGAGCAGTACTTC CASSLGGQFYEQYF
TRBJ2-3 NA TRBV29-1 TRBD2 TGCAGCGTTGCCCTAGCGGGGGGTTCAGATACGCAGTATTTT CSVALAGGSDTQYF
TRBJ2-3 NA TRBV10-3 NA TGTGCCATCACGGAAACGAGTACCCGCGGGGCAGATACGCAGTATTTT CAITETSTRGADTQYF
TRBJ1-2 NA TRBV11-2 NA TGTGCCAGCAGCTTAAGAAGCGGGAGAGCTAACTATGGCTACACCTTC CASSLRSGRANYGYTF
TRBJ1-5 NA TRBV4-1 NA TGCGCCAGCAGCCAAGATGAGGCAAGCAATCAGCCCCAGCATTTT CASSQDEASNQPQHF
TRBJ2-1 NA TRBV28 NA TGTGCCAGCAGTTTAAGTCTACAGTACAATGAGCAGTTCTTC CASSLSLQYNEQFF
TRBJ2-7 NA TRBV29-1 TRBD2 TGCAGCGTTGTACGGACTAGCGGGGACCGCGGGGGTGAGCAGTACTTC CSVVRTSGDRGGEQYF
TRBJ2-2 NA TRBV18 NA TGTGCCAGCTCACCACGGGAGACCACCGGGGAGCTGTTTTTT CASSPRETTGELFF
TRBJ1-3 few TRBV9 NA TGTGCCAGCAGCGTAACCTCTGCAGGTTCCTCTGGAAACACCATATATTTT CASSVTSAGSSGNTIYF
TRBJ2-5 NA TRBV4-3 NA TGCGCCAGCAGCCAAGATTTCAGACAAGAGACCCAGTACTTC CASSQDFRQETQYF
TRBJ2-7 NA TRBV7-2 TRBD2 TGTGCCAGCAGCTTAGTTGCGGGAGCTAGCTACGAGCAGTACTTC CASSLVAGASYEQYF
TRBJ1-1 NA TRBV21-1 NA TGTGCCAGCAGCAATAGGTGTCGACAGGGATCGAGGACTGAAGCTTTCTTT CASSNRCRQGSRTEAFF
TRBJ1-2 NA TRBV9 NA TGTGCCAGCAGCGCCCAAGAACAGGGTAACTATGGCTACACCTTC CASSAQEQGNYGYTF